This entry lists 18 T cell receptor beta chains sequenced from one sample in a study of CD8+CD57+ T cells in acquired aplastic anemia. An expansion of CD8+CD57+ cells by flow cytometry had been shown in patients chosen for sequencing. The template for TCR beta VDJ and CDR3 sequence profiling was genomic DNA. From the reads, TCRdb called clonotypes with MiXCR, one entry per CDR3 protein. The table lists about 160,000 distinct CDR3 sequences, 45% to 55% of them singletons. Sample: sorted CD4+, CD8+, or CD8+CD57+ T cells (not recorded which) from PBMCs. The origin of the receptors is a human donor with aplastic anemia.

This clonotype was seen more than once but under ten times. This rearrangement joins TRBV10-3 to TRBJ2-1; TRBD2 agrees at 9 bases. Germline loops: CDR1 ENHRY, CDR2 SYGVKD. There are 15 residues in the CDR3. V lost 4 bases and J lost 3; bases outside the gene matches: 4. The DNA of the CDR3 is TGTGCCATCAGTGCGCGGGAGGGGATCTACAATGAGCAGTTCTTC. Amino acid sequence: CAISAREGIYNEQFF.

A word on this clonotype: This may arise from a read error, as a much more abundant clone is one base away. The chain links TRBV7-9 to TRBJ2-1; 7 bases line up with TRBD2. V lost 8 bases to trimming and J lost 11 bases; unmatched junction nucleotides: 9. Germline V gives CDR1 SEHNR, CDR2 FQNEAQ (reference sequence). The CDR3 loop spans 12 amino acids. The CDR3 loop is CASLSGAQQQFF. DNA for the CDR3: TGTGCCAGCCTCAGCGGGGCTCAACAGCAGTTCTTC.

This clonotype was counted only a few times. This may stem from a read error, because a much larger clone lies one nucleotide away. V is TRBV12-3 or TRBV12-4 and J is TRBJ2-2, with TRBD2 as a possible D gene (6 bases). This CDR3 comprises 12 residues. Written as DNA, the CDR3 is TGTGCCAGCACAGGGATCACCGGGGGGCTGTTTTTT. It specifies CASTGITGGLFF.

There are many counts of this clonotype. The chain joins TRBV19 to TRBJ1-1; 7 positions agree with TRBD1. The CDR3 is made up of 15 amino acids. Trimming took 5 bases from V and 2 from J; bases not matched to a gene: 8. Germline assignment: CDR1 LNHDA and CDR2 SQIVND (reference sequence). The CDR3 protein is CASSVAAGGNTEAFF. The DNA for the CDR3 is TGTGCCAGTAGTGTGGCGGCAGGGGGTAACACTGAAGCTTTCTTT.

This chain connects TRBV5-4 to TRBJ1-2; D uncertain. V was cut by 4 bases and J by 8 bases, with 15 bases left in between. The germline CDR1 and CDR2 sequences are SGHNT and YYREEE (reference sequence). CDR3 length equals 13 residues. The CDR3 DNA sequence: TGTGCCAGCAGCCCTTTGGGGAAGGAAGGCTACACCTTC. Its protein product is CASSPLGKEGYTF.

V usage is TRBV6-1 and J usage is TRBJ2-7, with TRBD2 as a possible D gene (6 bases). V gave up 2 bases and J gave up 5 bases, with 16 bases separating them. This CDR3 spans 15 amino acids. Germline V gene sequence: CDR1 MNHNS, CDR2 SASEGT. The CDR3 loop is CASSERAGSSDEQYF. The CDR3 coding sequence is TGTGCCAGCAGTGAAAGGGCGGGATCTTCCGACGAGCAGTACTTC.

V and J are TRBV29-1 and TRBJ2-2; D not resolved. The CDR3 spans 15 residues. Germline assignment: CDR1 SQVTM and CDR2 ANQGSEA. V was cut by 1 base and J by 5 bases, with 14 bases left in between. CDR3 protein: CSVEGSTVPTGELFF. In DNA form, the CDR3 reads TGCAGCGTTGAAGGAAGTACAGTTCCAACCGGGGAGCTGTTTTTT.

This chain joins TRBV27 and TRBJ1-1, with 7 bases identical to TRBD1. The CDR3 is 14 amino acids. The V gene's germline CDR1 is MNHEY and CDR2 SMNVEV (reference sequence). With 4 bases clipped from V and 3 bases from J, the junction kept 5 bases outside the gene matches. The CDR3 DNA reads as TGTGCCAGCAGTTCCTGCGACAGGGACACTGAAGCTTTCTTT. Protein sequence: CASSSCDRDTEAFF.

The J gene is TRBJ2-5, the V gene TRBV15, with TRBD2 matching over 13 bases. The V gene end was trimmed by 1 base and the J gene end by 1 base; junction bases not matched to a gene: 3. The CDR3 covers 17 residues. Germline V gene sequence: CDR1 LNHNV, CDR2 YYDKDF (reference sequence). DNA of the CDR3: TGTGCCACCAGCAGAGGACTAGCGGGAGGCCCCCAAGAGACCCAGTACTTC. It yields the protein CATSRGLAGGPQETQYF. The variable domain in full, completed from reference TRBV15 and TRBJ2-5, reads DAMVIQNPRYQVTQFGKPVTLSCSQTLNHNVMYWYQQKSSQAPKLLFHYYDKDFNNEADTPDNFQSRRPNTSFCFLDIRSPGLGDTAMYLCATSRGLAGGPQETQYFGPGTRLLVL.

This clonotype was seen at least ten times. The CDR3 loop is CASSLMVGTGISGELFF. CDR3 nucleotide sequence: TGTGCCAGCAGCTTAATGGTAGGGACAGGGATCAGCGGGGAGCTGTTTTTT. This chain joins TRBV7-3 and TRBJ2-2, with 9 bases that match TRBD1. This CDR3 has 17 amino acids. The junction had 10 bases not matched to a gene; V was cut back by 1 base and J by 7 bases. Germline loops: CDR1 SGHTA, CDR2 FQGTGA. Filled out from reference TRBV7-3 and TRBJ2-2, the complete variable domain reads GAGVSQTPSNKVTEKGKYVELRCDPISGHTALYWYRQSLGQGPEFLIYFQGTGAADDSGLPNDRFFAVRPEGSVSTLKIQRTERGDSAVYLCASSLMVGTGISGELFFGEGSRLTVL.

V is TRBV5-6 and J is TRBJ2-5; D is perhaps TRBD2 (5 bases). V dropped 2 bases and J dropped 7 bases, with 9 bases sitting between them. Germline CDR1 reads SGHDT; CDR2 reads YYEEEE. CDR3 size: 12 residues. The CDR3 bases are TGTGCCAGCAGCTTCGCCCGGGGGACCCAGTACTTC. Protein: CASSFARGTQYF.

This clonotype was observed many times. The genes are TRBV7-9 and TRBJ1-4, with a weak D call TRBD1 (5 bases). The germline V and J ends were trimmed by 4 bases and 8 bases, with 11 bases remaining between them. This CDR3 comprises 13 residues. Looked up from germline, CDR1 is SEHNR and CDR2 is FQNEAQ (reference sequence). Here the CDR3 reads CASSSPGTEKLFF. The DNA for the CDR3 is TGTGCCAGCAGCTCCCCAGGGACCGAAAAACTGTTTTTT.

The chain recombines TRBV7-9 with TRBJ2-7; possibly TRBD2 for D (5 bases). The germline V gene has CDR1 SEHNR and CDR2 FQNEAQ (reference sequence). CDR3 length equals 14 residues. V was shortened by 3 bases and J by 2 bases, with 11 bases between the two germline ends. The CDR3 protein is CASSFGDGTYEQYF. The CDR3 nucleotides are TGTGCCAGCAGCTTCGGGGATGGGACCTACGAGCAGTACTTC.

The J gene is TRBJ2-7, the V gene TRBV19; 8 positions match TRBD1. In germline, CDR1 is LNHDA, CDR2 SQIVND (reference sequence). This CDR3 has 16 residues. V dropped 5 bases and J dropped 6; count of bases not matched to a gene: 15. In DNA form, the CDR3 reads TGTGCCAGTAGTGCGACTTTGGGGACAGGCCCTTCCGAGCAGTACTTC. Translation: CASSATLGTGPSEQYF.

This clonotype was detected many times. This chain uses TRBV30 with TRBJ1-2; D remains ambiguous. The ends were cut back, 4 bases at V and 3 bases at J, with 6 bases in the middle. The CDR3 has 11 residues. The germline gives CDR1 GTSNPN, CDR2 SVGIG (reference sequence). The CDR3 spells CAWMEYYGYTF. CDR3 in DNA: TGTGCCTGGATGGAGTACTATGGCTACACCTTC.

The CDR3 protein is CSVEGGSDTQYF. The CDR3 coding sequence is TGCAGCGTTGAAGGGGGGTCAGATACGCAGTATTTT. This rearrangement joins TRBV29-1 to TRBJ2-3; D tentatively reads TRBD1 or TRBD2 (5 bases each). Trimming removed 1 base from V and 4 bases from J, with 6 bases in between. The CDR3 covers 12 residues. Germline CDR1 SQVTM, CDR2 ANQGSEA.

The chain recombines TRBV27 with TRBJ1-2; D ambiguous. V was pared by 6 bases and J by 3 bases, with 5 bases between. The CDR3 has 11 amino acids. Germline CDR1 reads MNHEY; CDR2 reads SMNVEV (reference sequence). The CDR3 sequence: CASRGYYGYTF. CDR3 in DNA: TGTGCCAGCAGGGGGTACTATGGCTACACCTTC.

The sample holds many counts of this clonotype. The V gene is TRBV10-2, the J gene TRBJ2-1; possible D gene TRBD1, 6 bases. The germline V gene has CDR1 WSHSY and CDR2 SAAADI. The CDR3 totals 17 residues. Trimming stripped 3 bases from V and 0 bases from J, with 15 bases between. CDR3 DNA: TGCGCCAGCAGTGAACTAGGGGGTACGAGCTCCTACAATGAGCAGTTCTTC. Its protein product is CASSELGGTSSYNEQFF.